The source of this T cell receptor beta chain is a study of T cell clonotyping in hematopoietic cell transplantation. In the study overall: Pretransplant recipient samples were taken after cytoreduction.

Study-wide results and limits: Pathologically expanded recipient clonotypes increased progressively from day 30 to day 180 as diversity fell. Broader posttransplant TCR repertoire diversity was predicted by graft donor and pretransplant recipient Inverse Simpson Index values.

The CDR3 contains 14 residues. Between the trimmed V and J ends, which lost 7 bases and 2 bases, there was a span of 12 bases. Germline-derived CDR1 and CDR2 are MNHNS and SASEGT. The time point: recipient sample about 28 days before transplant, after cytoreduction. This clone occurred once. The target antigen is unknown. Generated by immunoSEQ multiplex PCR, the TCRdb table keeps only in-frame clones and is missing some. The data contain tens of thousands of clones, about 95% of them singletons. The chain employs TRBV6-1 and TRBJ1-5; D perhaps matches TRBD1 (5 bases). The sequence was collected from a woman aged 50 to 60 with acute myeloid leukemia. Some clones in this sample may be carry-over from other donors' samples. The sample here was peripheral blood mononuclear cells, taken before stem cell transplant. The CDR3 protein is CASTRQRGNQPQHF. CDR3 coding DNA: TGTGCCAGCACCAGACAGAGGGGCAATCAGCCCCAGCATTTT.